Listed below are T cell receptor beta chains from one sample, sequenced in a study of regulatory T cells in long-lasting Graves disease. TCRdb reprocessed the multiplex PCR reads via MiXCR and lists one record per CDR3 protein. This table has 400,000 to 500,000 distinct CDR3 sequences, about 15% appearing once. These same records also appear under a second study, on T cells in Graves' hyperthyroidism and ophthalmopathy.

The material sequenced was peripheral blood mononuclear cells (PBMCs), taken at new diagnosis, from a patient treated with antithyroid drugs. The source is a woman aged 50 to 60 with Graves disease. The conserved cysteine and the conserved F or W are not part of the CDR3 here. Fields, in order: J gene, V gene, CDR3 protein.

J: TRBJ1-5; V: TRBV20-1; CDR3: SARDEGRGSGQPQH
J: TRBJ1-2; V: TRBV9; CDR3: ASSPGGTGAYGYT
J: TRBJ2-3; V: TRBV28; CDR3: ASSPNRREELQDTQY
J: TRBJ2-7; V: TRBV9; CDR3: ASSAGGTSGNTYEQY
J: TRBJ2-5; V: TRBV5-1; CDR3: ASSLAVAGVAETQY
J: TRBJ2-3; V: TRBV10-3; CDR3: AISTDRLAGFTDTQY
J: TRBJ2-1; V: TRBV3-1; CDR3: ASSQDPGQGNDEQF
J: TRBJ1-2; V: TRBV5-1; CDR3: ANSLASYGYT
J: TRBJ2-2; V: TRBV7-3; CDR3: ASSLVAGDNTGELF
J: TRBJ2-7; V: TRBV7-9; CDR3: ASSESRDRVRLPYEQY
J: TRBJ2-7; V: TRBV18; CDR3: ASSPGQEPYEQY
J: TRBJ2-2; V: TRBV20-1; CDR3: SAIRGGYNTGELF
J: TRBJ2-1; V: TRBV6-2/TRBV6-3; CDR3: AMDRVEGNEQF
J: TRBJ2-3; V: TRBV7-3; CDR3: ASSLVQDGDTQY